Following are 9 T cell receptor beta chains from one sample sequenced in a study of response to subunit inactivated influenza vaccine. TCRdb called the RT-PCR reads again in MiXCR, with one record for every CDR3 protein. Found here are around 520,000 distinct CDR3 sequences, 12% of them singletons; the top ten hold 10%. The sample here was PBMCs from blood, taken on the day of vaccination. The receptors derive from a man aged 45 to 65 who received an inactivated influenza vaccine.

This clonotype was picked up many times. The rearrangement joins TRBV4-3 to TRBJ2-1; D gene unclear. The V end was cut by 0 bases, the J end by 1 base, with 1 base between. Germline loops: CDR1 LGHNA, CDR2 YSLEER. There are 13 residues in the CDR3. The CDR3 protein is CASSQESYNEQFF. CDR3 sequence (DNA): TGCGCCAGCAGCCAAGAATCCTACAATGAGCAGTTCTTC.

The chain recombines TRBV30 with TRBJ2-6; D ambiguous. The CDR3 consists of 11 residues. Trimming stripped 6 bases from V and 12 bases from J, with 12 bases between. Germline V CDR1 and CDR2: GTSNPN, SVGIG (reference sequence). CDR3 bases: TGTGCCTGCCTATCGGTGGCCGTCCTGACTTTC. It translates to CACLSVAVLTF.

The sample holds a few counts of this clonotype. This sequence joins TRBV2 and TRBJ1-5; 8 nucleotides agree with TRBD1. Germline trimming cut 2 bases from V and 5 bases from J; bases unmatched to any gene: 5. The CDR3 runs to 15 residues. In germline, CDR1 is SNHLY, CDR2 FYNNEI. CDR3 DNA sequence: TGTGCCAGCAGTGAAATAGGACAGGGCCATCAGCCCCAGCATTTT. Its protein product is CASSEIGQGHQPQHF.

J is TRBJ2-7 and V is TRBV29-1, with a possible D match to TRBD2 (6 bases). CDR1 is SQVTM and CDR2 is ANQGSEA in the germline V gene. Trimming took off 1 base at V and 2 bases at J, with 18 bases between the two ends. This CDR3 has 16 residues. CDR3 protein: CSVEADGGRGTYEQYF. CDR3 DNA: TGCAGCGTTGAAGCGGATGGCGGCCGGGGGACCTACGAGCAGTACTTC.

The rearrangement joins TRBV12-3 or TRBV12-4 to TRBJ1-1; tentative D call: TRBD1 (5 bases). V shed 5 bases and J shed 0 bases, with 10 bases lying between them. The CDR3 covers 14 residues. The CDR3 DNA reads as TGTGCCAGCAGTATAGGACACATGAACACTGAAGCTTTCTTT. Its translation is CASSIGHMNTEAFF.

This clonotype was detected many times. The rearrangement uses TRBV20-1 and TRBJ2-7; D remains unclear. This CDR3 has 14 residues. Germline lookup yields CDR1 DFQATT and CDR2 SNEGSKA (reference sequence). The germline V and J ends were trimmed by 2 bases and 3 bases, with 14 bases remaining between them. In DNA form, the CDR3 reads TGCAGTGCTAGACCTCCCATGAGAGACTACGAGCAGTACTTC. Its protein product is CSARPPMRDYEQYF.

This chain connects TRBV5-1 to TRBJ2-1, with D perhaps matching TRBD1 (6 bases). The CDR3 is 16 residues long. Trimming left V 2 bases short and J 7 bases short, with 19 bases between. CDR1 is SGHRS and CDR2 is YFSETQ in the germline V gene. In DNA, the CDR3 is TGCGCCAGCAGCTTACTCTCCCAGGGGTCTGGTAATGAGCAGTTCTTC. Amino acid sequence: CASSLLSQGSGNEQFF.

This clonotype was detected a few times. This rearrangement joins TRBV6-2 or TRBV6-3 to TRBJ2-1; D may be TRBD2 (5 bases). The CDR3 extends over 20 amino acids. CDR1 and CDR2 (germline): MNHEY, SVGEGT. Trimming cost V 3 bases and J 5 bases, with 29 bases left between them. In DNA, the CDR3 is TGTGCCAGCAGTTATCTAATAGATGGAGCGGCAAGGTTCGAAAACAATGAGCAGTTCTTC. Its translation: CASSYLIDGAARFENNEQFF.

This clonotype was counted a few times. The V gene is TRBV12-3 or TRBV12-4, the J gene TRBJ1-2; unclear D gene. The length of the CDR3 is 14 residues. Trimming pared 4 bases from V and 4 bases from J, leaving 13 bases between. The chain's CDR3 is CASSSRRESYGYTF. The CDR3 DNA reads as TGTGCCAGCAGTTCCCGGAGAGAGAGCTATGGCTACACCTTC.